This paragraph reports one T cell receptor (beta chain). Under the authors' procedure: Counts of nucleated cells, estimated from reference gene primer amplification, were obtained. Repertoires were generated with immunoSEQ multiplex PCR, while TCRdb's copy carries only in-frame clones and drops some. V and J calls plus clone size are reproduced from that table; the DNA served to infer D and trimming. The profile covers some 150,000 clones, with 76% appearing a single time and roughly 4.2% taken by the ten largest. V dropped 3 bases and J dropped 6; count of bases not matched to a gene: 7. Germline V gene lookup returns CDR1 SGDLS and CDR2 YYNGEE. CDR3 length: 15 residues. These data originate in a study of blood T cell repertoires in COVID-19. In the study overall: Sites in the United States, Italy and Spain provided acute and convalescent COVID-19 samples. PBMCs, B-cell-depleted T cells, or T cells provided the cDNA or gDNA that made up the material.

This receptor was identified in a man aged 60 to 75 with acute or convalescent COVID-19. The genes are TRBV9 and TRBJ2-7; 12 bases match TRBD1. Sequenced: peripheral blood. Here the CDR3 DNA reads TGTGCCAGCAGCGCCTCCGGGACAGGGGGCCTCGAGCAGTACTTC. Protein: CASSASGTGGLEQYF. The full variable domain, completed using reference TRBV9 and TRBJ2-7, is DSGVTQTPKHLITATGQRVTLRCSPRSGDLSVYWYQQSLDQGLQFLIQYYNGEERAKGNILERFSAQQFPDLHSELNLSSLELGDSALYFCASSASGTGGLEQYFGPGTRLTVT.